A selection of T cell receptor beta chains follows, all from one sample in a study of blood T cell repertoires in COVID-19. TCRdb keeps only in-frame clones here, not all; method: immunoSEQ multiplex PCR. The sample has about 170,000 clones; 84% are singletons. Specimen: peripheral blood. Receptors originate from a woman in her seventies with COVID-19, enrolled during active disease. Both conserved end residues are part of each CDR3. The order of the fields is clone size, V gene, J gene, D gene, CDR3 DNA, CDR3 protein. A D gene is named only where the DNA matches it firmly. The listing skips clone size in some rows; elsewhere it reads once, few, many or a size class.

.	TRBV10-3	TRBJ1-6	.	TGTGCCATCAGTTCGTCCGCGGGCAATTCACCCCTCCACTTT	CAISSSAGNSPLHF
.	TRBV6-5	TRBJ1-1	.	TGTGCCAGCAGTTACTCGGGGGGGAACACTGAAGCTTTCTTT	CASSYSGGNTEAFF
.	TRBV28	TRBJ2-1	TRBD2	TGTGCCAGCAGCCGAAGCGGGAGGCTCAATTCCTACAATGAGCAGTTCTTC	CASSRSGRLNSYNEQFF
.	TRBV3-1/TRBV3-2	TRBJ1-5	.	TGTGCCAGCAGCCAAAGCAGGGCGGGATCGCCCCAGCATTTT	CASSQSRAGSPQHF
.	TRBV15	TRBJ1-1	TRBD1	TGTGCCACCAGCATTACCAGAGGGACAGCCCCGAGGGAAGCTTTCTTT	CATSITRGTAPREAFF
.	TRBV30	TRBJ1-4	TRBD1	TGTGCCTGGAGTGTACAGGGACAGAAAGAAAAACTGTTTTTT	CAWSVQGQKEKLFF
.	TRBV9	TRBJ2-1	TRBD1	TGTGCCAGCAGCGAGAGGGGGACAGACTACAATGAGCAGTTCTTC	CASSERGTDYNEQFF
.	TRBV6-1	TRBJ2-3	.	TGTGCCAGCAGTGAACAGAACACAGATACGCAGTATTTT	CASSEQNTDTQYF
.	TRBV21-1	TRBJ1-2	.	TGTGCCAGCAGCTCTGAGGGCCTCCATGACGACTATGGCTACACCTTC	CASSSEGLHDDYGYTF
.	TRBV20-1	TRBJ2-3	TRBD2	TGCAGTGTCGGACTAGCGGGGTCGCAGTATTTT	CSVGLAGSQYF
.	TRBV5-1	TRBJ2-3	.	TGCGCCAGCAGCTTGGAAGGGGGTCCTCGCACAGATACGCAGTATTTT	CASSLEGGPRTDTQYF
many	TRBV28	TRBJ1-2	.	TGTGCCAGCAGTTCCTTCCACCGCGGGGGGCAGGACTATGGCTACACCTTC	CASSSFHRGGQDYGYTF
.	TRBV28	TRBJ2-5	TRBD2	TGTGCCAGCAGTCCCGGGACTAGCGGGGCACGTCAAGAGACCCAGTACTTC	CASSPGTSGARQETQYF
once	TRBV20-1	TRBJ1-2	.	TGCAGTTACCCGACATTCTATGGCTACACCTTC	CSYPTFYGYTF